The next 21 T cell receptor beta chains were all read from a single sample in a study of blood T cell repertoires in COVID-19. Clones were read by immunoSEQ multiplex PCR, and TCRdb kept only the in-frame ones, dropping some. Here the sample spans about 46,000 clones, approximately 85% being singletons. Input material: peripheral blood. The origin of the receptors is a man in his fifties or sixties with acute or convalescent COVID-19.

The chain joins TRBV5-5 to TRBJ2-3, with a tentative D call TRBD1 (6 bases). This CDR3 has 15 residues. Trimming took off 0 bases at V and 2 bases at J, with 10 bases between the two ends. Looked up from germline, CDR1 is SGHKS and CDR2 is YYEKEE (reference sequence). CDR3 amino acids: CASSLVRQATDTQYF. Here the CDR3 DNA reads TGTGCCAGCAGCTTGGTAAGACAGGCCACAGATACGCAGTATTTT.

The chain uses TRBV7-3 and TRBJ2-1, with a tentative D call TRBD1 (6 bases). The CDR3 runs to 14 residues. V lost 1 base to trimming and J lost 7 bases, with 11 bases between them. Germline V gives CDR1 SGHTA, CDR2 FQGTGA. The CDR3 loop is CASSLMGQANEQFF. CDR3 DNA sequence: TGTGCCAGCAGCTTAATGGGACAAGCGAATGAGCAGTTCTTC.

The chain recombines TRBV6-6 with TRBJ1-5; D gene ambiguous. The CDR3 is 14 amino acids. Germline lookup yields CDR1 MNHNY and CDR2 SVGAGI (reference sequence). Deletions cut 6 bases from V and 6 bases from J, with 15 bases between. CDR3: CASRLSPVGQPQHF. Written as DNA, the CDR3 is TGTGCCAGCAGACTCTCCCCGGTTGGTCAGCCCCAGCATTTT.

The V and J genes are TRBV27 and TRBJ1-5; maybe TRBD1 (5 bases). This CDR3 contains 15 residues. V dropped 5 bases and J dropped 7 bases, with 18 bases sitting between them. Germline V CDR1 and CDR2: MNHEY, SMNVEV (reference sequence). The chain's CDR3 is CASSLGRGGGQPQHF. In DNA form, the CDR3 reads TGTGCCAGCAGTCTGGGGAGGGGAGGAGGGCAGCCCCAGCATTTT.

This clone came up a few times. This sequence joins TRBV6-2 or TRBV6-3 and TRBJ1-5; perhaps TRBD1 as D (5 bases). V was cut by 0 bases and J by 0 bases, with 12 bases left in between. The CDR3 sequence is 17 residues long. The V gene's germline CDR1 is MNHEY and CDR2 SVGEGT. CDR3 sequence reads: CASSYSARVNSNQPQHF. The CDR3 DNA reads as TGTGCCAGCAGTTACTCCGCCAGGGTAAATAGCAATCAGCCCCAGCATTTT.

The J gene is TRBJ1-4, the V gene TRBV7-8; D remains ambiguous. The CDR3 is 15 residues long. V lost 5 bases, J lost 0 bases, and 10 bases lay in between. Germline V CDR1 and CDR2: SGHVS, FQNEAQ. The CDR3 region is CASSLSRTTNEKLFF. CDR3 DNA sequence: TGTGCCAGCAGCCTCAGCAGGACAACTAATGAAAAACTGTTTTTT. Supplemented by reference TRBV7-8 and TRBJ1-4, the full variable domain reads GAGVSQSPRYKVAKRGQDVALRCDPISGHVSLFWYQQALGQGPEFLTYFQNEAQLDKSGLPSDRFFAERPEGSVSTLKIQRTQQEDSAVYLCASSLSRTTNEKLFFGSGTQLSVL.

The chain links TRBV19 to TRBJ1-5; 9 bases map to TRBD1. The trim removed 5 bases at V and 7 bases at J, leaving 9 bases unmatched. The CDR3 consists of 15 residues. Germline V lookup: CDR1 LNHDA, CDR2 SQIVND (reference sequence). For the CDR3, the DNA is TGTGCCAGTAGTGCCCTAGACAGGGGGGGGCAGCCCCAGCATTTT. This encodes CASSALDRGGQPQHF.

This clone was picked up a small number of times. The chain couples TRBV7-2 to TRBJ2-3; D might be TRBD2 (5 bases). Germline V gives CDR1 SGHTA, CDR2 FQGNSA. Trimming removed 0 bases at V and 4 bases at J, with 11 bases between. CDR3 length: 15 amino acids. CDR3: CASSLAGGAADTQYF. Here the CDR3 DNA reads TGTGCCAGCAGCTTAGCCGGTGGAGCGGCAGATACGCAGTATTTT.

The CDR3 DNA reads TGTGCCAGCAGCCCCACTCCTAGCTATGGCTACACCTTC. Encoded protein: CASSPTPSYGYTF. V and J are TRBV7-3 and TRBJ1-2; D is unresolved. This CDR3 comprises 13 residues. Trimming shortened V by 5 bases and J by 4 bases, and 11 bases separated the two germline ends. Germline V lookup: CDR1 SGHTA, CDR2 FQGTGA.

The genes are TRBV10-3 and TRBJ1-1; D is perhaps TRBD1 (5 bases). The ends were cut back, 2 bases at V and 1 base at J, with 23 bases in the middle. The CDR3 extends over 19 amino acids. Germline V gene data show CDR1 as ENHRY and CDR2 as SYGVKD. CDR3 in DNA: TGTGCCATCAGTGAGCGGGGGGAACGTGGACATGCTAAGAACACTGAAGCTTTCTTT. This sequence encodes CAISERGERGHAKNTEAFF.

The V gene is TRBV7-6, the J gene TRBJ2-5, with TRBD2 matching 9 bases. The germline V gene encodes CDR1 SGHVS and CDR2 FNYEAQ. The V segment lost 1 base and the J segment 3 bases; nucleotides outside the gene matches: 3. This CDR3 has 15 amino acids. CDR3 coding DNA: TGTGCCAGCAGCTTAGAGGGACTAGCTGAAGAGACCCAGTACTTC. Its translation is CASSLEGLAEETQYF.

The chain uses TRBV3-1 (or the pseudogene TRBV3-2) and TRBJ2-3; D is uncertain. Germline values: CDR1 LGHDT, CDR2 YNNKEL (reference sequence). The length of the CDR3 is 15 residues. V was shortened by 0 bases and J by 6 bases, with 13 bases between the two germline ends. The CDR3 region has the DNA TGTGCCAGCAGCCAAGATGCGCTGCGTTTGGATACGCAGTATTTT. This translates into CASSQDALRLDTQYF.

The chain employs TRBV29-1 and TRBJ2-7, with D possibly TRBD1 on 5 matching bases. The CDR3 is made up of 13 amino acids. Germline V gene lookup returns CDR1 SQVTM and CDR2 ANQGSEA. V was trimmed by 3 bases and J by 2 bases, leaving 11 bases between them. CDR3 loop: CSVERQGAYEQYF. CDR3 nucleotide sequence: TGCAGCGTTGAGCGGCAGGGCGCCTACGAGCAGTACTTC.

This chain joins TRBV28 and TRBJ1-1; TRBD1 might be the D (6 bases). Per germline, CDR1 MDHEN and CDR2 SYDVKM. Trimming left V 10 bases short and J 0 bases short, with 12 bases between. CDR3 length: 13 residues. CDR3 coding DNA: TGTGCCACCGAGGACAGCATGAACACTGAAGCTTTCTTT. It is translated as CATEDSMNTEAFF. Complete variable domain (other parts from reference TRBV28 and TRBJ1-1): DVKVTQSSRYLVKRTGEKVFLECVQDMDHENMFWYRQDPGLGLRLIYFSYDVKMKEKGDIPEGYSVSREKKERFSLILESASTNQTSMYLCATEDSMNTEAFFGQGTRLTVV.

The gene calls are TRBV7-8 and TRBJ1-5; TRBD1 might be the D (6 bases). The V end was cut by 5 bases, the J end by 5 bases, with 25 bases between. Germline V lookup: CDR1 SGHVS, CDR2 FQNEAQ. This CDR3 spans 18 amino acids. In nucleotides, the CDR3 is TGTGCCAGCAGCCAAGATCGACCTTTAGGGGGACGGTATCAGCCCCAGCATTTT. Protein sequence: CASSQDRPLGGRYQPQHF.

The chain carries TRBV5-1 and TRBJ2-5; 8 nucleotides line up with TRBD2. The V and J ends lost 4 bases and 2 bases, in that order; junction bases with no gene match: 7. Looked up from germline, CDR1 is SGHRS and CDR2 is YFSETQ. This CDR3 is built from 15 residues. CDR3 sequence: CASSIREGPQETQYF. The DNA of the CDR3 is TGCGCCAGCAGCATCCGGGAGGGCCCTCAAGAGACCCAGTACTTC.

This chain links TRBV19 with TRBJ2-1; D remains ambiguous. This CDR3 is built from 13 residues. With 3 bases removed from V and 4 bases from J, the gap between germline ends came to 7 bases. Germline loops: CDR1 LNHDA, CDR2 SQIVND (reference sequence). CDR3 sequence: CASSIPPYNEQFF. The CDR3, as DNA: TGTGCCAGTAGTATCCCCCCATACAATGAGCAGTTCTTC.

The chain joins TRBV30 to TRBJ2-2; D perhaps matches TRBD2 (6 bases). The germline V gene encodes CDR1 GTSNPN and CDR2 SVGIG (reference sequence). Trimming cost V 4 bases and J 5 bases, with 17 bases left between them. This CDR3 contains 15 residues. The CDR3 sequence is CAWIPGPGGTGELFF. CDR3 DNA sequence: TGTGCCTGGATTCCTGGACCAGGAGGGACCGGGGAGCTGTTTTTT.

The V and J genes are TRBV27 and TRBJ2-7, with TRBD2 identical over 7 bases. Trimming took 1 base from V and 6 from J; bases not matched to a gene: 12. The CDR3 contains 16 residues. Germline V CDR1 and CDR2: MNHEY, SMNVEV (reference sequence). The DNA for the CDR3 is TGTGCCAGCAGTTTATTACGGGGGGTAGTAGGTTCCGAGCAGTACTTC. This codes for CASSLLRGVVGSEQYF.

The genes are TRBV10-3 and TRBJ1-1; D possibly corresponds to TRBD1 (5 bases). The CDR3 runs 12 residues. Germline V gives CDR1 ENHRY, CDR2 SYGVKD. CDR3 residues: CATAGERAEAFF. DNA for the CDR3: TGTGCTACCGCGGGGGAGAGGGCTGAAGCTTTCTTT.

The chain joins TRBV3-1 (or the pseudogene TRBV3-2) to TRBJ2-2; 8 positions agree with TRBD2. The CDR3 runs to 15 residues. V was clipped by 0 bases and J by 4 bases; unmatched bases: 1. The germline V gene encodes CDR1 LGHDT and CDR2 YNNKEL (reference sequence). The CDR3 DNA follows: TGTGCCAGCAGCCAAGACGGGAGGGGCACCGGGGAGCTGTTTTTT. It is translated as CASSQDGRGTGELFF.